This TCR beta chain was captured in a study of blood T cell repertoires in COVID-19. Study-wide background: Acute and convalescent COVID-19 specimens originated in the United States, Italy and Spain.

Clones were sequenced by immunoSEQ multiplex PCR, and TCRdb holds only the in-frame ones, with some missing. The profile shows some 300,000 clones, 90% of them singletons. This clonotype was obtained from a woman between 35 and 50 years old with COVID-19, enrolled during active disease. The sequencing sample was made of peripheral blood.

In nucleotides, the CDR3 is TGTGCCAGCAGCGTGACTAGCGGGAGGCACGCCGGCAACACCGGGGAGCTGTTTTTT. It is translated as CASSVTSGRHAGNTGELFF. The chain links TRBV9 to TRBJ2-2; TRBD2 matches 13 bases. V shed 2 bases and J 2 bases; nucleotides not matched to a gene: 9. The CDR3 totals 19 residues. The germline V gene has CDR1 SGDLS and CDR2 YYNGEE.